This TCR beta chain is drawn from a study of blood T cell repertoires in COVID-19. Study summary: Collection of acute and convalescent COVID-19 samples took place in the United States, Italy and Spain. In each case, the material was cDNA or gDNA derived from T cells, B-cell-depleted T cells, or PBMCs.

In the original workflow: From reference gene primer amplification, estimates of nucleated cell counts were derived. This table comes from immunoSEQ multiplex PCR, and its TCRdb copy is limited to in-frame clones, with some not included. The DNA gave D and trimming, while V, J and clone size come from that table. The sample holds about 34,000 clones; roughly 80% are singletons and the top ten take 6% to 8%. The germline V and J ends were trimmed by 0 bases and 8 bases, with 16 bases remaining between them. Germline V CDR1 and CDR2: GTSNPN, SVGIG (reference sequence). The CDR3 is made up of 14 amino acids.

This sequence joins TRBV30 and TRBJ1-1; D uncertain. Material for sequencing was peripheral blood. This TCR was recovered from a woman aged 55-70 years with acute or convalescent COVID-19. The chain's CDR3 is CAWSVQGSEAEAFF. CDR3 bases: TGTGCCTGGAGTGTACAAGGATCAGAGGCAGAAGCTTTCTTT.